Sequencing of this TCR beta chain was carried out in a study of cytomegalovirus exposure and HLA in healthy donors. Study-level findings and limits: A later analysis reportedly found that, within productive TCRs, an Asian-associated ancestry cluster had fewer N-insertions than the mean observed across the approximately 700 donors. TCR beta V- and J-gene trimming, according to a later analysis, was linked to a missense DCLRE1C variant.

In the case of this clone: Its matching antigen is unknown.

Vbeta (60) and Jbeta (13) primers were used in the PCR. Data came from immunoSEQ multiplex PCR; TCRdb stores just in-frame clones and leaves some out. Of under 200,000 clones in the sample, more than 60% were seen once. The origin of this receptor is a male donor in good health and CMV-seronegative. The sequencing sample was made of PBMCs.

The CDR3 here is CASSPSRLNPYEQYF. The CDR3 coding sequence is TGTGCCAGCAGCCCCTCCAGACTGAACCCCTACGAGCAGTACTTC. The genes are TRBV6-5 and TRBJ2-7; D is ambiguous. The CDR3 loop spans 15 amino acids. Germline loops: CDR1 MNHEY, CDR2 SVGAGI. Trimming removed 6 bases from V and 2 bases from J, with 17 bases in between.